This T cell receptor (beta chain) was documented in a study of blood T cell repertoires in COVID-19. Background on the study: Spain, Italy and the United States supplied samples that represented acute and convalescent COVID-19.

The protocol was immunoSEQ multiplex PCR, while the TCRdb copy is restricted to in-frame clones and leaves out a portion. Among over 250,000 clones listed, around nine tenths were seen once. From germline, CDR1 is SEHNR and CDR2 FQNEAQ (reference sequence). Trimming took 4 bases from V and 4 from J; bases not matched to a gene: 2. This CDR3 spans 13 amino acids. The clonotype was recovered from a woman aged 70-85 years with COVID-19, enrolled during active disease. This chain connects TRBV7-9 to TRBJ1-1; 8 bases map to TRBD1. The sequenced material came from peripheral blood. CDR3 amino acids: CASSSDRATEAFF. DNA for the CDR3: TGTGCCAGCAGCTCGGACAGGGCCACTGAAGCTTTCTTT.